A single sample gave rise to the 26 T cell receptor beta chains below, sequenced in a study of identical twins. TCRdb used MiXCR to reprocess the 5' RACE reads, holding one entry per CDR3 protein. The profile shows 200,000 to 300,000 distinct CDR3 sequences, 10% of them singletons. The sequenced material came from memory T cells sorted from blood. Receptors were obtained from a man aged 45 to 65 in good health.

In its sample, this clonotype was seen a few times. V usage is TRBV10-3 and J usage is TRBJ2-2; 10 positions match TRBD1. The V segment lost 4 bases and the J segment 0 bases; nucleotides outside the gene matches: 2. This CDR3 has 16 residues. Germline lookup yields CDR1 ENHRY and CDR2 SYGVKD. The CDR3 spells CAISGTGGSNTGELFF. In nucleotides, the CDR3 is TGTGCCATCAGTGGGACAGGGGGTTCGAACACCGGGGAGCTGTTTTTT.

V gene TRBV28 combines with J gene TRBJ2-7; maybe TRBD1 (6 bases). V lost 5 bases, J lost 9 bases, and 23 bases lay in between. The CDR3 sequence is 15 residues long. Germline assignment: CDR1 MDHEN and CDR2 SYDVKM. The CDR3 DNA sequence: TGTGCCAGCAGTACAACCGGGACACCTGGTTCGTGGCAGTACTTC. Translated: CASSTTGTPGSWQYF. Drawing the rest from reference TRBV28 and TRBJ2-7, the complete variable domain is DVKVTQSSRYLVKRTGEKVFLECVQDMDHENMFWYRQDPGLGLRLIYFSYDVKMKEKGDIPEGYSVSREKKERFSLILESASTNQTSMYLCASSTTGTPGSWQYFGPGTRLTVT.

This clonotype was seen ten or more times. This chain connects TRBV5-6 to TRBJ1-1; D is unclear. Germline CDR1 reads SGHDT; CDR2 reads YYEEEE. This CDR3 is built from 13 residues. The V end lost 0 bases, the J end lost 1 base, and 4 bases lay between the germline ends. This CDR3 reads CASSLAENTEAFF. CDR3 DNA: TGTGCCAGCAGCTTGGCGGAGAACACTGAAGCTTTCTTT. The full variable domain, in which reference TRBV5-6 and TRBJ1-1 provide the parts outside the CDR3, is DAGVTQSPTHLIKTRGQQVTLRCSPKSGHDTVSWYQQALGQGPQFIFQYYEEEERQRGNFPDRFSGHQFPNYSSELNVNALLLGDSALYLCASSLAENTEAFFGQGTRLTVV.

The table lists this clonotype with many counts. The chain combines TRBV2 with TRBJ2-5, with D unclear. Germline V lookup: CDR1 SNHLY, CDR2 FYNNEI. The CDR3 length is 11 residues. V was cut by 10 bases and J by 0 bases, with 6 bases left in between. The CDR3 loop reads CATGYQETQYF. CDR3 coding DNA: TGTGCCACCGGGTACCAAGAGACCCAGTACTTC. The full variable domain, completed using reference TRBV2 and TRBJ2-5, is EPEVTQTPSHQVTQMGQEVILRCVPISNHLYFYWYRQILGQKVEFLVSFYNNEISEKSEIFDDQFSVERPDGSNFTLKIRSTKLEDSAMYFCATGYQETQYFGPGTRLLVL.

V and J are TRBV2 and TRBJ2-7; D uncertain. Trimming shortened V by 2 bases and J by 3 bases, and 8 bases separated the two germline ends. Germline loops: CDR1 SNHLY, CDR2 FYNNEI. There are 13 residues in the CDR3. The CDR3: CASSENGNYEQYF. The CDR3 bases are TGTGCCAGCAGTGAAAACGGAAACTACGAGCAGTACTTC.

This clonotype occurred many times. In nucleotides, the CDR3 is TGTGCCAGCAGTTACTCGAGTCTGGGGGTCGGTGAAAAACTGTTTTTT. Encoded protein: CASSYSSLGVGEKLFF. The chain recombines TRBV6-5 with TRBJ1-4; tentatively, D is TRBD1 (5 bases). The CDR3 totals 16 residues. Trimming cost V 0 bases and J 7 bases, with 15 bases left between them. Germline CDR1 reads MNHEY; CDR2 reads SVGAGI.

This chain connects TRBV28 to TRBJ1-4; D gene unclear. This CDR3 spans 17 amino acids. Trimming removed 6 bases from V and 7 bases from J, with 24 bases in between. Germline CDR1 and CDR2: MDHEN and SYDVKM. CDR3 bases: TGTGCCAGCAGCCCGTCCGTCATTAGGGTAAAGGCTGAAAAACTGTTTTTT. This sequence encodes CASSPSVIRVKAEKLFF. The complete variable domain, with remaining parts taken from reference TRBV28 and TRBJ1-4, reads DVKVTQSSRYLVKRTGEKVFLECVQDMDHENMFWYRQDPGLGLRLIYFSYDVKMKEKGDIPEGYSVSREKKERFSLILESASTNQTSMYLCASSPSVIRVKAEKLFFGSGTQLSVL.

This clonotype was detected a few times. This rearrangement joins TRBV2 to TRBJ1-2, with no clear D. CDR3 size: 13 residues. V lost 3 bases and J lost 0, with 5 bases in between. Germline values: CDR1 SNHLY, CDR2 FYNNEI. The CDR3 spells CASSEFSNYGYTF. The CDR3 DNA is TGTGCCAGCAGTGAGTTTTCTAACTATGGCTACACCTTC.

This clonotype was counted ten times or more. The chain joins TRBV5-6 to TRBJ2-1; D not certain. This CDR3 region has 14 residues. The germline V and J ends were trimmed by 5 bases and 5 bases, with 14 bases remaining between them. CDR1 is SGHDT and CDR2 is YYEEEE in the germline V gene. The CDR3 sequence is CASSPQRQNNEQFF. CDR3 bases: TGTGCCAGCAGTCCCCAACGGCAGAACAATGAGCAGTTCTTC. The full variable domain, rest sourced from reference TRBV5-6 and TRBJ2-1, is DAGVTQSPTHLIKTRGQQVTLRCSPKSGHDTVSWYQQALGQGPQFIFQYYEEEERQRGNFPDRFSGHQFPNYSSELNVNALLLGDSALYLCASSPQRQNNEQFFGPGTRLTVL.

This chain uses TRBV5-6 with TRBJ2-7, with D tentatively TRBD1 (5 bases). The CDR3 contains 16 residues. The V gene's germline CDR1 is SGHDT and CDR2 YYEEEE. V lost 7 bases, J lost 4 bases, and 24 bases lay in between. The CDR3 protein is CASAPLDNKKLYEQYF. The CDR3 nucleotides are TGTGCCAGCGCGCCTCTGGACAACAAAAAGCTTTACGAGCAGTACTTC.

At least ten counts were recorded for this clonotype. The V gene is TRBV20-1, the J gene TRBJ2-3, with D hard to call. This CDR3 has 12 amino acids. V lost 4 bases and J lost 6, with 11 bases in between. The germline V gene has CDR1 DFQATT and CDR2 SNEGSKA (reference sequence). The chain's CDR3 is CSAKELGDTQYF. CDR3 sequence (DNA): TGCAGTGCTAAAGAATTAGGGGATACGCAGTATTTT.

Notes on this clonotype: A much larger clonotype is one base distant, so this may be a read error. The gene calls are TRBV7-9 and TRBJ2-2, with 8 positions matching TRBD2. This CDR3 is built from 14 residues. CDR1 SEHNR and CDR2 FQNEAQ come from the germline V gene (reference sequence). The CDR3 loop reads CASRGSGNTRELFF. For the CDR3, the DNA is TGTGCCAGCAGGGGTAGCGGGAACACCCGGGAGCTGTTTTTT.

V usage is TRBV5-1 and J usage is TRBJ2-7, with TRBD1 matching 9 bases. After removal of 5 bases from V and 2 bases from J, the junction contained 8 bases not matched to a gene. Germline assignment: CDR1 SGHRS and CDR2 YFSETQ. The CDR3 length is 15 residues. The CDR3 DNA sequence: TGCGCCAGCAGGGCACCGGGACAGGGAGCCTACGAGCAGTACTTC. It yields the protein CASRAPGQGAYEQYF.

This clonotype turned up a few times. Here the CDR3 omits its conserved ending phenylalanine or tryptophan, so a read error is the likely source. This chain links TRBV3-1 with TRBJ2-2; 8 nucleotides agree with TRBD2. V shed 1 base and J 4 bases; nucleotides not matched to a gene: 2. This CDR3 spans 15 amino acids. Germline CDR1 reads LGHDT; CDR2 reads YNNKEL (reference sequence). The CDR3: CASSQAGTSTGELFS. Written as DNA, the CDR3 is TGTGCCAGCAGCCAAGCCGGGACTAGCACCGGGGAGCTGTTTTCT.

V gene TRBV7-2 combines with J gene TRBJ2-7; D not resolved. V lost 5 bases to trimming and J lost 6 bases, with 14 bases between them. The CDR3 is 13 residues long. Germline CDR1 SGHTA, CDR2 FQGNSA. In DNA form, the CDR3 reads TGTGCCAGCAGCCCCCGTGGAGAAGGCGAGCAGTACTTC. This encodes CASSPRGEGEQYF.

The chain uses TRBV20-1 and TRBJ1-1, with D hard to call. Between the trimmed V and J ends, which lost 4 bases and 10 bases, there was a span of 22 bases. This CDR3 region has 14 residues. CDR1 is DFQATT and CDR2 is SNEGSKA in the germline V gene (reference sequence). CDR3 bases: TGCAGTGCTAAACCTTTGGACCCGGCACTTGGAGCTTTCTTT. Translation: CSAKPLDPALGAFF.

This clonotype was seen ten or more times. The chain employs TRBV5-1 and TRBJ2-1; TRBD2 matches at 7 bases. Germline assignment: CDR1 SGHRS and CDR2 YFSETQ. V shed 1 base, J shed 3 bases, and the junction held 7 bases outside the gene matches. The CDR3 contains 16 residues. The CDR3 DNA reads TGCGCCAGCAGCTTGCTGCAGGGACTACGCTACAATGAGCAGTTCTTC. Protein: CASSLLQGLRYNEQFF.

This clonotype occurred many times. The V gene is TRBV4-3, the J gene TRBJ2-3; 8 nucleotides align to TRBD2. Trimming cost V 0 bases and J 7 bases; bases outside gene matches: 12. Looked up from germline, CDR1 is LGHNA and CDR2 is YSLEER. This CDR3 has 17 residues. The CDR3: CASSQDEAAGGLNTQYF. CDR3 DNA sequence: TGCGCCAGCAGCCAAGATGAAGCGGCGGGAGGCCTAAATACGCAGTATTTT.

This clonotype turned up a few times. The chain recombines TRBV4-1 with TRBJ2-4, with 8 bases aligning to TRBD1. V was pared by 3 bases and J by 7 bases, with 8 bases of the junction left unmatched. The V gene's germline CDR1 is MGHRA and CDR2 YSYEKL. This CDR3 has 15 amino acids. The CDR3: CASSHLDRGNNIQYF. CDR3 nucleotides: TGCGCCAGCAGCCACTTAGACAGGGGAAACAACATTCAGTACTTC.

In nucleotides, the CDR3 is TGTGCCAGCAGCCGTTTGGGGGGCCGGGGCACAGATACGCAGTATTTT. This codes for CASSRLGGRGTDTQYF. This rearrangement joins TRBV7-6 to TRBJ2-3; D is perhaps TRBD1 or TRBD2 (6 bases each). The CDR3 length is 16 residues. Per the germline V gene, CDR1 is SGHVS and CDR2 is FNYEAQ. The V and J ends lost 5 bases and 1 base respectively, with 16 bases between them. The whole variable domain, remainder taken from reference TRBV7-6 and TRBJ2-3, is GAGVSQSPRYKVTKRGQDVALRCDPISGHVSLYWYRQALGQGPEFLTYFNYEAQQDKSGLPNDRFSAERPEGSISTLTIQRTEQRDSAMYRCASSRLGGRGTDTQYFGPGTRLTVL.

This clonotype has only a few counts. This chain connects TRBV4-1 to TRBJ2-3; 7 bases align to TRBD1. Trimming removed 2 bases from V and 3 bases from J; junction bases left unmatched: 11. Germline values: CDR1 MGHRA, CDR2 YSYEKL. CDR3 length equals 17 residues. CDR3 DNA sequence: TGCGCCAGCAGCCAAATTACAGGGGACGTGGGTACAGATACGCAGTATTTT. As protein: CASSQITGDVGTDTQYF.

The gene calls are TRBV7-2 and TRBJ2-4, with 9 bases that match TRBD1. The CDR3 runs to 14 residues. Trimming removed 3 bases from V and 4 bases from J; junction bases left unmatched: 1. CDR1 and CDR2 (germline): SGHTA, FQGNSA. The CDR3 region is CASSFGTGKNIQYF. The CDR3 nucleotides are TGTGCCAGCAGCTTCGGGACAGGGAAAAACATTCAGTACTTC.

This clonotype was recorded many times. This chain joins TRBV5-1 and TRBJ2-3, with D possibly TRBD2 on 7 matching bases. The CDR3 consists of 14 residues. V was trimmed by 4 bases and J by 5 bases, leaving 14 bases between them. The germline CDR1 and CDR2 sequences are SGHRS and YFSETQ. The CDR3 DNA reads as TGCGCCAGCAGCCCCCGGGGAGGGGGAGATACGCAGTATTTT. Its protein product is CASSPRGGGDTQYF.

The chain uses TRBV30 and TRBJ2-6; D possibly corresponds to TRBD2 (6 bases). Trimming left V 5 bases short and J 2 bases short, with 7 bases between. This CDR3 has 13 residues. Germline CDR1 reads GTSNPN; CDR2 reads SVGIG (reference sequence). CDR3 DNA: TGTGCCTGGGGGGAGGCTGGGGCCAACGTCCTGACTTTC. This gives the protein CAWGEAGANVLTF.

This clonotype was observed many times. This rearrangement joins TRBV20-1 to TRBJ2-1; TRBD2 aligns across 9 bases. Germline assignment: CDR1 DFQATT and CDR2 SNEGSKA (reference sequence). The CDR3 sequence is 13 residues long. Trimming took 4 bases from V and 6 from J; bases not matched to a gene: 4. For the CDR3, the DNA is TGCAGTGCTACTAGCGGGGAGTTCAATGAGCAGTTCTTC. It is translated as CSATSGEFNEQFF.

The chain joins TRBV20-1 to TRBJ2-1; 8 bases line up with TRBD2. J gave up 5 bases and V 0 bases, and 6 bases lay outside the gene matches. This CDR3 comprises 15 residues. Germline values: CDR1 DFQATT, CDR2 SNEGSKA (reference sequence). Here the CDR3 DNA reads TGCAGTGCTAGAGAGGTAGCGGGGTTAGACAATGAGCAGTTCTTC. This encodes CSAREVAGLDNEQFF.